This T cell receptor beta chain was found in a study of blood T cell repertoires in COVID-19. TCRdb's copy holds only in-frame clones and misses some; the assay was immunoSEQ multiplex PCR. There are nearly 95,000 clones in the sample; roughly 90% occur only once, and about 1.5% lies in the top ten. The CDR3 is 15 residues long. V was shortened by 6 bases and J by 1 base, with 13 bases between the two germline ends. Germline V gene lookup returns CDR1 MNHEY and CDR2 SVGAGI. V gene TRBV6-5 combines with J gene TRBJ1-3; D ambiguous. The clonotype originates from a human donor with active COVID-19. The donor label of this sample is uncertain. Sequencing was done on a sample of peripheral blood. This chain's CDR3 is CASRAPGSSGNTIYF. The CDR3 region has the DNA TGTGCCAGCAGGGCCCCCGGGTCTTCTGGAAACACCATATATTTT.